This TCR beta chain was found in a study of T-cell memory formation after mild COVID-19. Study conclusions and caveats: Nothing showed for sure that second-wave clones peaking on day 37 were SARS-CoV-2 specific. Pre-infection memory already had some responding clones, implying cross-reactive memory joined. Those CD4+ clones that contracted were mainly in CM and EM (CD8+ ones in EMRA).

Only a few counts were recorded for this clonotype. As yet, its antigen is unknown. TCR alpha and TCR beta cDNA libraries carrying sample barcodes and UMIs came from 5'RACE with constant-segment primers. MiXCR was run by TCRdb on the 5' RACE reads, yielding one entry per CDR3 protein. This sample has some 450,000 distinct CDR3 sequences; roughly 17% occur once, and the top ten carry around a fifth. The clonotype originates from a man aged 18 to 30 who had mild COVID-19 (a few samples of this study predate the infection). Cell type and time point are not known. Sequenced: PBMCs or a T cell subset sorted from them (not recorded which).

The CDR3 here is CASSSLDSGFTAFGTF. The DNA for the CDR3 is TGTGCCAGCAGCTCTCTGGACAGCGGATTTACTGCCTTTGGGACCTTC. The chain carries TRBV5-6 and TRBJ1-2; D might be TRBD1 (6 bases). The ends were cut back, 3 bases at V and 14 bases at J, with 29 bases in the middle. This CDR3 is 16 amino acids long. The germline gives CDR1 SGHDT, CDR2 YYEEEE.